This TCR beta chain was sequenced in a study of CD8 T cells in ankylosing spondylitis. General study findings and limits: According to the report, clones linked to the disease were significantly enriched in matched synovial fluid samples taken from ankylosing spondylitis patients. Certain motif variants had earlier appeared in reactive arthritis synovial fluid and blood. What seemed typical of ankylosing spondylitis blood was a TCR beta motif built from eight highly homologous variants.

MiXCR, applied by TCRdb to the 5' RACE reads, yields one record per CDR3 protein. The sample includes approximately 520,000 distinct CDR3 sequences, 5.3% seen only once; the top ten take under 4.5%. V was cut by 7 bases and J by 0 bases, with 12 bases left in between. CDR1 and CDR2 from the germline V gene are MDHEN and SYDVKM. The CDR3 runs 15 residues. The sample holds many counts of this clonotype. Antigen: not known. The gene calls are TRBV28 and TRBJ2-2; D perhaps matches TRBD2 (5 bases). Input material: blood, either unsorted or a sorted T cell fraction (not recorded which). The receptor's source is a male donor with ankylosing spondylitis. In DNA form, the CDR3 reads TGTGCCAGCATAAGTGGGAGTACGAACACCGGGGAGCTGTTTTTT. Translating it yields CASISGSTNTGELFF.